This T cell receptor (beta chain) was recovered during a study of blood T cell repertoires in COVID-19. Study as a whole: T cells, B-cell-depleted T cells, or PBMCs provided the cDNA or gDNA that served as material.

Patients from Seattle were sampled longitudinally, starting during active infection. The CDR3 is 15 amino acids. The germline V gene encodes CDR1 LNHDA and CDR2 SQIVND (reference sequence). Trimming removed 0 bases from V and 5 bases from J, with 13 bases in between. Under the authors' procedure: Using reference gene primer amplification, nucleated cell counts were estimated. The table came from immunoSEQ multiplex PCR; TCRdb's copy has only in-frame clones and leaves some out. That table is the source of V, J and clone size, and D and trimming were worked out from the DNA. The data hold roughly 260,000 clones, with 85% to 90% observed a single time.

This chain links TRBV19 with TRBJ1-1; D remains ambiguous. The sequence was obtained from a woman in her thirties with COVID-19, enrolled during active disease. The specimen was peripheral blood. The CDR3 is CASSIEWRVGTEAFF. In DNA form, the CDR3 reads TGTGCCAGTAGTATAGAATGGAGGGTAGGGACTGAAGCTTTCTTT.